These 8 T cell receptor beta chains were all obtained from the same sample, sequenced in a study of shared clonotypes between healthy human individuals. CD45RO-negative CD8 cells positively selected for CCR7 made up the naive population, which excluded terminally differentiated effector memory CD45RA+ cells. This table comes from immunoSEQ multiplex PCR, and its TCRdb copy is limited to in-frame clones, with some not included. The sample shows 2 million or so clones, around 96% of them seen only once. Sequenced sample: naive CD8+ T cells sorted from blood. These receptors were collected from a man in his late teens or twenties in good health.

The chain employs TRBV29-1 and TRBJ2-7; 12 bases map to TRBD2. J gave up 6 bases and V 4 bases, and 10 bases lay outside the gene matches. This CDR3 comprises 15 residues. Germline loops: CDR1 SQVTM, CDR2 ANQGSEA. The CDR3 region is CSVGERLAGAVEQYF. For the CDR3, the DNA is TGCAGCGTTGGAGAAAGACTAGCGGGAGCTGTCGAGCAGTACTTC.

The V gene is TRBV5-4, the J gene TRBJ2-7, with 14 positions matching TRBD2. The CDR3 is made up of 16 amino acids. J was trimmed by 5 bases and V by 0 bases; bases with no gene match: 4. Germline CDR1 and CDR2: SGHNT and YYREEE (reference sequence). The chain's CDR3 is CASSLVGLAGAHEQYF. The CDR3 region has the DNA TGTGCCAGCAGCTTGGTGGGACTAGCGGGAGCCCACGAGCAGTACTTC.

With regard to this clone: This specimen includes other DNA sequences encoding the same CDR3. The chain is built from TRBV11-2 and TRBJ2-5; no definite D call. This CDR3 region has 15 residues. V was clipped by 1 base and J by 0 bases, with 9 bases between them. Germline V gene lookup returns CDR1 SGHAT and CDR2 FQNNGV. In DNA, the CDR3 is TGTGCCAGCAGCTTAGGGCCCCCTTACCAAGAGACCCAGTACTTC. Protein: CASSLGPPYQETQYF.

This chain links TRBV5-6 with TRBJ2-5; TRBD1 agrees at 9 bases. Per germline, CDR1 SGHDT and CDR2 YYEEEE. This CDR3 is built from 15 residues. The V segment lost 5 bases and the J segment 3 bases; nucleotides outside the gene matches: 8. Written as DNA, the CDR3 is TGTGCCAGCAGTTTTTGGGACAGGGAGGAAGAGACCCAGTACTTC. It yields the protein CASSFWDREEETQYF.

This sequence joins TRBV15 and TRBJ1-5, with 8 positions matching TRBD1. V lost 0 bases to trimming and J lost 6 bases; unmatched junction nucleotides: 16. Germline CDR1 LNHNV, CDR2 YYDKDF (reference sequence). The CDR3 consists of 19 residues. This CDR3 reads CATSRDRGDRTGTTQPQHF. CDR3 DNA: TGTGCCACCAGCAGAGATAGGGGTGATCGGACAGGGACGACTCAGCCCCAGCATTTT.

The chain uses TRBV9 and TRBJ1-1; 10 nucleotides line up with TRBD1. Germline CDR1 reads SGDLS; CDR2 reads YYNGEE. V dropped 2 bases and J dropped 7; count of bases not matched to a gene: 8. The CDR3 is made up of 15 amino acids. For the CDR3, the DNA is TGTGCCAGCAGCGTGTCCGGGGACAGGGGTTTTGAAGCTTTCTTT. Protein sequence: CASSVSGDRGFEAFF.

As to this clone: Other nucleotide sequences in the sample specify the same CDR3. The CDR3, as DNA: TGTGCCAGCAGCTACCGGGGGGCCTACGAGCAGTACTTC. Its protein is CASSYRGAYEQYF. The chain has TRBV27 and TRBJ2-7, with TRBD2 matching 7 bases. The CDR3 spans 13 residues. After removal of 6 bases from V and 2 bases from J, the junction contained 4 bases not matched to a gene. Germline loops: CDR1 MNHEY, CDR2 SMNVEV (reference sequence).

This clone came up once. The chain carries TRBV2 and TRBJ2-7; maybe TRBD2 (6 bases). Germline lookup yields CDR1 SNHLY and CDR2 FYNNEI. V was clipped by 8 bases and J by 3 bases, with 17 bases between them. The CDR3 sequence is 14 residues long. In DNA form, the CDR3 reads TGTGCCAGCCAGAGCGGTAGCGGAGACTACGAGCAGTACTTC. Its translation is CASQSGSGDYEQYF.